This TCR beta chain was captured in a study of radiotherapy plus CTLA-4 blockade in lung cancer (dated by TCRdb to 2017 to 2018). Notes on the research overall: Objective responses occurred in 18% of enrolled patients, and 31% achieved disease control. Results the study describes overall, beyond this receptor: After treatment with radiotherapy and ipilimumab, TCR clones that originated in tumors expanded in peripheral blood. The strongest predictors of response were reported to be early dynamic shifts in blood T cell clones along with a rise in serum interferon-beta following radiation.

Concerning this clone itself: The antigen it recognizes is unknown. No much larger clone exists at a distance of one base, and base qualities are not known.

Libraries came from the immunoSEQ multiplex PCR assay. The clones in this table, taken by TCRdb from immuneACCESS, are in-frame only. Not every clone is retained; where verified, under half of the shortfall comes from an unresolved V gene, and the cause of the rest is unknown. This sample has approximately 44,000 clones in its table, and roughly three quarters of those were observed once. Jointly, the top ten make up around 8% of the sample. The study evaluated CTLA-4 blockade (ipilimumab) given together with focal radiation therapy in patients who had chemo-refractory metastatic non-small-cell lung cancer. The TCR was taken from a human donor with non-small cell lung cancer who had stable disease on radiotherapy plus ipilimumab. The source material was peripheral blood, sampled from a patient treated with radiotherapy plus ipilimumab.

The CDR3 protein: CASSVGWAGNQPQHF. In nucleotides, the sequence is TGTGCCAGCAGCGTAGGGTGGGCCGGCAATCAGCCCCAGCATTTT. The chain is made from TRBV9 and TRBJ1-5; the D gene is unclear. The germline V gene sets CDR1 to SGDLS and CDR2 to YYNGEE. Relative to germline, V is 0 bases shorter and J is 2 bases shorter, with 9 bases between their ends. The CDR3 sequence holds 15 residues, the cysteine and phenylalanine included. Just CDR3 DNA is preserved here, 45 bases in frame from base 1.